This section outlines one TCR beta chain sequence together with its context. These data come from a study of blood T cell repertoires in COVID-19. Study overall: Specimens from acute and convalescent COVID-19 originated in the United States, Italy and Spain. T cells, B-cell-depleted T cells, or PBMCs provided the cDNA or gDNA that served as material.

The CDR3 is 13 amino acids. Trimming took 4 bases from V and 0 from J, leaving 8 bases between them. CDR1 is SGHRS, CDR2 YFSETQ, per germline. How the authors handled the data: Researchers report that nucleated cell counts were estimated from reference gene primer amplification. Here immunoSEQ multiplex PCR was the method, and the copy in TCRdb shows in-frame clones only, minus some. That table is the source of V, J and clone size, and D and trimming were worked out from the DNA. The data contain roughly 120,000 clones, 60% to 85% of them singletons. Sequenced input: peripheral blood. The clonotype was recovered from an older man with acute or convalescent COVID-19. The rearrangement joins TRBV5-1 to TRBJ2-7; D unclear. The CDR3 is CASSPGSSYEQYF. The CDR3 nucleotides read TGCGCCAGCAGCCCGGGTAGCTCCTACGAGCAGTACTTC.